These 25 T cell receptor beta chains came from one sample sequenced in a study of cytomegalovirus exposure and HLA in healthy donors. Primers for the PCR totalled 60 Vbeta and 13 Jbeta. The assay was immunoSEQ multiplex PCR, and TCRdb's table has in-frame clones only and misses some. Counted here are 90,000 to 130,000 clones, roughly 73% occurring once; the ten biggest clones make up approximately 0.9%. The material sequenced was PBMCs. The source is a woman aged 30 to 39 in good health and CMV-seronegative.

The chain recombines TRBV27 with TRBJ2-1, with 9 bases matching TRBD2. The length of the CDR3 is 17 residues. Germline V gene sequence: CDR1 MNHEY, CDR2 SMNVEV (reference sequence). After removal of 5 bases from V and 10 bases from J, the junction contained 18 bases not matched to a gene. The CDR3 loop is CASSPNPFSGSFAEQFF. The CDR3 DNA follows: TGTGCCAGCAGTCCGAACCCTTTTAGCGGGAGTTTCGCCGAGCAGTTCTTC.

The chain recombines TRBV5-4 with TRBJ1-1; D ambiguous. Germline loops: CDR1 SGHNT, CDR2 YYREEE (reference sequence). The CDR3 consists of 11 residues. V lost 0 bases, J lost 7 bases, and 4 bases lay in between. The CDR3 loop is CASSLAREAFF. The CDR3 nucleotides read TGTGCCAGCAGCTTGGCCCGTGAAGCTTTCTTT.

J is TRBJ1-1 and V is TRBV6-1; the D gene is possibly TRBD1 (6 bases). V was pared by 5 bases and J by 0 bases, with 13 bases between. CDR1 is MNHNS, CDR2 SASEGT, per germline. This CDR3 region has 15 residues. In DNA form, the CDR3 reads TGTGCCAGCAGTAGGGGGGGACGGGTGAACACTGAAGCTTTCTTT. Its protein product is CASSRGGRVNTEAFF.

The gene calls are TRBV4-1 and TRBJ1-1; D is uncertain. Germline values: CDR1 MGHRA, CDR2 YSYEKL. CDR3 length: 16 residues. With 0 bases removed from V and 1 base from J, the gap between germline ends came to 12 bases. CDR3 DNA sequence: TGCGCCAGCAGCCAAGATTTTGCAGGCTCGAACACTGAAGCTTTCTTT. Its translation: CASSQDFAGSNTEAFF.

The chain recombines TRBV5-1 with TRBJ1-1; TRBD1 aligns across 7 bases. Trimming cost V 0 bases and J 5 bases; bases outside gene matches: 7. Germline V gene sequence: CDR1 SGHRS, CDR2 YFSETQ. The CDR3 sequence is 15 residues long. The CDR3 DNA sequence: TGCGCCAGCAGCTTGGCCGAGGGGGCGCGAACTGAAGCTTTCTTT. Protein sequence: CASSLAEGARTEAFF.

There are a few counts of this clone. The chain employs TRBV4-1 and TRBJ1-1; no reliable D call. The CDR3 length is 15 residues. The germline V and J ends were trimmed by 3 bases and 1 base, with 12 bases remaining between them. The V gene's germline CDR1 is MGHRA and CDR2 YSYEKL. CDR3 sequence: CASSQMGSANTEAFF. The DNA of the CDR3 is TGCGCCAGCAGCCAGATGGGCTCGGCGAACACTGAAGCTTTCTTT.

The chain is built from TRBV19 and TRBJ1-2; maybe TRBD1 (5 bases). The CDR3 sequence is 13 residues long. Trimming pared 5 bases from V and 4 bases from J, leaving 11 bases between. CDR1 LNHDA and CDR2 SQIVND come from the germline V gene (reference sequence). CDR3 residues: CASSQGPLYGYTF. CDR3 coding DNA: TGTGCCAGTAGTCAGGGCCCCCTCTATGGCTACACCTTC.

This clone was seen only a few times. This chain connects TRBV4-1 to TRBJ2-7; D possibly corresponds to TRBD2 (6 bases). In germline, CDR1 is MGHRA, CDR2 YSYEKL. The CDR3 length is 16 residues. V shed 4 bases and J shed 5 bases, with 21 bases lying between them. CDR3: CASSRTDRAGVDEQYF. DNA for the CDR3: TGCGCCAGCAGCCGTACCGACCGAGCGGGCGTAGACGAGCAGTACTTC.

V usage is TRBV9 and J usage is TRBJ2-7; 9 nucleotides agree with TRBD1. The CDR3 length is 15 residues. CDR1 and CDR2 (germline): SGDLS, YYNGEE. The ends lost 3 bases at V and 4 bases at J; junction bases unmatched: 8. CDR3 residues: CASSEGTGLGYEQYF. The DNA of the CDR3 is TGTGCCAGCAGCGAGGGGACAGGGTTGGGATACGAGCAGTACTTC.

V gene TRBV7-9 combines with J gene TRBJ2-2; possible D gene TRBD2, 5 bases. The CDR3 has 16 residues. Trimming stripped 1 base from V and 1 base from J, with 10 bases between. The germline V gene has CDR1 SEHNR and CDR2 FQNEAQ (reference sequence). The CDR3 sequence is CASSLGGWENTGELFF. CDR3 in DNA: TGTGCCAGCAGCTTAGGAGGGTGGGAGAACACCGGGGAGCTGTTTTTT.

J is TRBJ2-5 and V is TRBV7-2; TRBD1 matches 9 bases. The germline CDR1 and CDR2 sequences are SGHTA and FQGNSA. The CDR3 has 18 amino acids. J was trimmed by 2 bases and V by 3 bases; bases with no gene match: 13. CDR3 in amino acids: CASSFLGQGRVGQETQYF. The CDR3 bases are TGTGCCAGCAGCTTCCTGGGACAGGGACGGGTTGGTCAAGAGACCCAGTACTTC.

The V and J genes are TRBV13 and TRBJ2-2; D remains unclear. Germline V lookup: CDR1 PRHDT, CDR2 FYEKMQ (reference sequence). Trimming pared 3 bases from V and 1 base from J, leaving 12 bases between. The CDR3 totals 16 residues. CDR3: CASSFLTEKNTGELFF. CDR3 coding DNA: TGTGCCAGCAGCTTTTTAACGGAGAAGAACACCGGGGAGCTGTTTTTT.

This rearrangement joins TRBV15 to TRBJ1-3; D unresolved. V dropped 0 bases and J dropped 4 bases, with 13 bases sitting between them. The CDR3 runs 16 residues. Germline CDR1 LNHNV, CDR2 YYDKDF (reference sequence). CDR3 sequence reads: CATSREASGLGNTIYF. The CDR3 DNA is TGTGCCACCAGCAGAGAGGCTTCAGGTCTGGGAAACACCATATATTTT.

This clone was seen a single time. The V and J genes are TRBV14 and TRBJ2-1; 10 bases are a match to TRBD2. This CDR3 has 16 residues. V shed 0 bases and J 7 bases; nucleotides not matched to a gene: 6. The V gene's germline CDR1 is SGHDN and CDR2 FVKESK. CDR3 nucleotide sequence: TGTGCCAGCAGCCAAGATATCCTAGCGGGAGATAATGAGCAGTTCTTC. Protein sequence: CASSQDILAGDNEQFF.

The J gene is TRBJ1-1, the V gene TRBV27; D is uncertain. The CDR3 has 14 amino acids. V lost 0 bases and J 8 bases, leaving 13 bases between the germline ends. CDR1 MNHEY and CDR2 SMNVEV come from the germline V gene (reference sequence). CDR3 residues: CASSLSAGQLEAFF. CDR3 coding DNA: TGTGCCAGCAGTTTATCTGCGGGTCAATTAGAAGCTTTCTTT.

The V and J genes are TRBV18 and TRBJ2-5; 7 bases line up with TRBD2. CDR3 length: 13 residues. From germline, CDR1 is KGHSH and CDR2 LQKENI. V trimming: 2 bases; J trimming: 5 bases; junction bases outside the gene matches: 2. The CDR3 is CASSPGGGETQYF. DNA for the CDR3: TGTGCCAGCTCACCAGGGGGAGGGGAGACCCAGTACTTC.

CDR3 sequence reads: CASSLGQGRSEAFF. The CDR3 DNA is TGTGCCAGCAGCTTAGGACAGGGAAGATCTGAAGCTTTCTTT. The gene calls are TRBV11-3 and TRBJ1-1, with TRBD1 identical over 7 bases. Trimming removed 1 base from V and 6 bases from J; junction bases left unmatched: 5. The CDR3 sequence is 14 residues long. The germline gives CDR1 SGHNT, CDR2 YENEEA.

This clone was recorded only once. The rearrangement links TRBV5-1 to TRBJ2-7, with D maybe TRBD2 (5 bases). CDR3 length: 15 residues. Germline V gives CDR1 SGHRS, CDR2 YFSETQ. V lost 0 bases and J 1 base, leaving 11 bases between the germline ends. CDR3 in DNA: TGCGCCAGCAGCTTGGGAGGGAGCAGGTCCTACGAGCAGTACTTC. Translated, it gives CASSLGGSRSYEQYF.

CDR3 in amino acids: CASSFFAEGYTF. CDR3 in DNA: TGTGCCAGCAGTTTTTTCGCGGAGGGCTACACCTTC. The chain has TRBV28 and TRBJ1-2; no firm D call. Germline V gives CDR1 MDHEN, CDR2 SYDVKM. Trimming stripped 3 bases from V and 8 bases from J, with 10 bases between. The CDR3 consists of 12 residues.

The rearrangement uses TRBV5-1 and TRBJ1-1, with D possibly being TRBD1 (5 bases). Trimming removed 4 bases at V and 0 bases at J, with 10 bases between. The CDR3 runs to 14 residues. Germline V gene data show CDR1 as SGHRS and CDR2 as YFSETQ. CDR3 sequence reads: CASSVPGLNTEAFF. For the CDR3, the DNA is TGCGCCAGCAGCGTACCAGGGTTGAACACTGAAGCTTTCTTT. The entire variable domain, with the rest obtained from reference TRBV5-1 and TRBJ1-1, is as follows: KAGVTQTPRYLIKTRGQQVTLSCSPISGHRSVSWYQQTPGQGLQFLFEYFSETQRNKGNFPGRFSGRQFSNSRSEMNVSTLELGDSALYLCASSVPGLNTEAFFGQGTRLTVV.

The chain has TRBV4-3 and TRBJ1-2; D might be TRBD1 (6 bases). CDR1 LGHNA and CDR2 YSLEER come from the germline V gene. The CDR3 runs 13 residues. The germline V and J ends were trimmed by 2 bases and 5 bases, with 9 bases remaining between them. CDR3 coding DNA: TGCGCCAGCAGCCAAACCCAGGGGTATGGCTACACCTTC. It codes for CASSQTQGYGYTF.

This clone was detected a few times. V and J are TRBV6-6 and TRBJ1-1; possible D gene TRBD1, 6 bases. The CDR3 spans 16 residues. Germline CDR1 reads MNHNY; CDR2 reads SVGAGI (reference sequence). V lost 7 bases and J lost 1, with 19 bases in between. CDR3 amino acids: CASTHSSGTWNTEAFF. CDR3 bases: TGTGCCAGCACCCACTCGTCCGGGACATGGAACACTGAAGCTTTCTTT.

The CDR3 loop is CASSSGGGTEAFF. CDR3 bases: TGTGCCAGCAGTTCTGGGGGCGGGACTGAAGCTTTCTTT. V is TRBV28 and J is TRBJ1-1; D is perhaps TRBD1 (6 bases). Trimming shortened V by 4 bases and J by 5 bases, and 11 bases separated the two germline ends. This CDR3 is 13 amino acids long. The germline gives CDR1 MDHEN, CDR2 SYDVKM.

This clone appeared once. This sequence joins TRBV29-1 and TRBJ2-7; D remains ambiguous. V shed 6 bases and J shed 1 base, with 13 bases lying between them. This CDR3 spans 13 amino acids. Germline V CDR1 and CDR2: SQVTM, ANQGSEA. CDR3: CSVKWAKSYEQYF. CDR3 nucleotide sequence: TGCAGCGTCAAGTGGGCGAAGTCCTACGAGCAGTACTTC.

This clone has only one observation. The chain carries TRBV4-3 and TRBJ1-1, with D tentatively TRBD1 (5 bases). This CDR3 region has 15 residues. The V gene lost 4 bases and the J gene lost 4 bases, with 16 bases spanning the gap. Germline V gene lookup returns CDR1 LGHNA and CDR2 YSLEER. CDR3 loop: CASSPGTGGTTEAFF. As DNA, the CDR3 is TGCGCCAGCAGCCCGGGGACCGGCGGGACCACTGAAGCTTTCTTT.